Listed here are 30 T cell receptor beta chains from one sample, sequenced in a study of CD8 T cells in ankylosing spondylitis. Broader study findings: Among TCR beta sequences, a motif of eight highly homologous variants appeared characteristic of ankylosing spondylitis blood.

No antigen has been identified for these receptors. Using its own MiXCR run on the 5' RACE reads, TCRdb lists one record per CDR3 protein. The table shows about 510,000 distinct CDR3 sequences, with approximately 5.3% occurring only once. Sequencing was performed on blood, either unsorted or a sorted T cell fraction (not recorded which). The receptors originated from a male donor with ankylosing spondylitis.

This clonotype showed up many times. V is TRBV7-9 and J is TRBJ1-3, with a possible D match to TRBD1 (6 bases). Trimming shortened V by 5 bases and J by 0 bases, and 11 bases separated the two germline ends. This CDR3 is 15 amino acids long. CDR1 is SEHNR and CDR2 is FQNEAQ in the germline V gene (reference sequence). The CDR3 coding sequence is TGTGCCAGCAGCGATGGACAGAACTCTGGAAACACCATATATTTT. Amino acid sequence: CASSDGQNSGNTIYF.

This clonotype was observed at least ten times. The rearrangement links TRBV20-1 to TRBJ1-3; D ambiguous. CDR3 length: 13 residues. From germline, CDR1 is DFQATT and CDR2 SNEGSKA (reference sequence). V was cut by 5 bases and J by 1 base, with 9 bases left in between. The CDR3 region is CSAVGGSGNTIYF. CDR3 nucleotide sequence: TGCAGTGCTGTCGGCGGATCTGGAAACACCATATATTTT.

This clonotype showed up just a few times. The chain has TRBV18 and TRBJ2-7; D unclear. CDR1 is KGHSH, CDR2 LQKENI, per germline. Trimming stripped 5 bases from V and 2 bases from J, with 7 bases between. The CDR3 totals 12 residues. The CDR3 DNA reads TGTGCCAGCTCAGACGATCCCTACGAGCAGTACTTC. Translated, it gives CASSDDPYEQYF. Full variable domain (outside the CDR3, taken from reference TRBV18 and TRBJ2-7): NAGVMQNPRHLVRRRGQEARLRCSPMKGHSHVYWYRQLPEEGLKFMVYLQKENIIDESGMPKERFSAEFPKEGPSILRIQQVVRGDSAAYFCASSDDPYEQYFGPGTRLTVT.

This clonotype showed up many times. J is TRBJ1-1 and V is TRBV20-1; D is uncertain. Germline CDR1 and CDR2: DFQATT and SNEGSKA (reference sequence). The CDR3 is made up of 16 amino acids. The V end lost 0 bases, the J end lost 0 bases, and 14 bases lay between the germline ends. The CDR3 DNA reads TGCAGTGCTAGAGACCCGCGTAAAGGTGTGAACACTGAAGCTTTCTTT. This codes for CSARDPRKGVNTEAFF.

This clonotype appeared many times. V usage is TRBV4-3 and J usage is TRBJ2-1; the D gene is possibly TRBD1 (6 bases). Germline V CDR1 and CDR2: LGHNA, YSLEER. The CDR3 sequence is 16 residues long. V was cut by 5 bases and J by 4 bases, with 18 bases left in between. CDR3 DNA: TGCGCCAGCAGCTTAAGCGCAGGGGCCCTTTACAATGAGCAGTTCTTC. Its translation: CASSLSAGALYNEQFF.

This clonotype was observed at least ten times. CDR3 coding DNA: TGTGCCAGCAGCTTAGGCCCGGCTAGCGGGGGGGTTGAGGAGACCCAGTACTTC. The encoded protein is CASSLGPASGGVEETQYF. The chain recombines TRBV11-2 with TRBJ2-5; 12 bases line up with TRBD2. The CDR3 contains 18 residues. CDR1 is SGHAT and CDR2 is FQNNGV in the germline V gene. Trimming cost V 1 base and J 5 bases; bases outside gene matches: 11.

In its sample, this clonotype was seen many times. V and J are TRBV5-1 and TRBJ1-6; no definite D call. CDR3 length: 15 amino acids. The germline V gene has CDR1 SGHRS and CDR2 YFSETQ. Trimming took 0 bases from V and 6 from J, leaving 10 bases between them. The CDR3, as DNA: TGCGCCAGCAGCTTGGCGGCCAGGCGTAATTCACCCCTCCACTTT. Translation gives CASSLAARRNSPLHF.

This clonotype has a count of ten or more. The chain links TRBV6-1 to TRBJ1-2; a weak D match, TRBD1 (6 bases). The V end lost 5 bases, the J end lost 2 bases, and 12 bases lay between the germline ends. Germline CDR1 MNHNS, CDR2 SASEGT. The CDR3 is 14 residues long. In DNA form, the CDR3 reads TGTGCCAGCAGTCCCTCTGGACAGAACTATGGCTACACCTTC. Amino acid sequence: CASSPSGQNYGYTF.

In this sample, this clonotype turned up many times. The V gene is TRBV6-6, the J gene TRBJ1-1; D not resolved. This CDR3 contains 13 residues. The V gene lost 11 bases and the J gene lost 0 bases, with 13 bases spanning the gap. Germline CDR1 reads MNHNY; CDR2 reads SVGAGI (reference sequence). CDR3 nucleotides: TGTGCCTGCCGAGGGCAGTTGAACACTGAAGCTTTCTTT. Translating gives CACRGQLNTEAFF.

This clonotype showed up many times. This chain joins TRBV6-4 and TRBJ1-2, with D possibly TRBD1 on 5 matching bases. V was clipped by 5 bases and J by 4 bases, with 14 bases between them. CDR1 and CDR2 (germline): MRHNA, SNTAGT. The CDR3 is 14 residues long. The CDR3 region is CASSLMAGSYGYTF. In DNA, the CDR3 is TGTGCCAGCAGTCTCATGGCAGGGAGCTATGGCTACACCTTC.

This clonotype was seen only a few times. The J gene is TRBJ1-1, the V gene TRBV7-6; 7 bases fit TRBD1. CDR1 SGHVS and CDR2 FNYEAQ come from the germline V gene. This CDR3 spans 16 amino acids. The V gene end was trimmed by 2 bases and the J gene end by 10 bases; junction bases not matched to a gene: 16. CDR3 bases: TGTGCCAGCAGCTTACAAACAGGGGTGTCGGCGAAGGGAGCTTTCTTT. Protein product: CASSLQTGVSAKGAFF.

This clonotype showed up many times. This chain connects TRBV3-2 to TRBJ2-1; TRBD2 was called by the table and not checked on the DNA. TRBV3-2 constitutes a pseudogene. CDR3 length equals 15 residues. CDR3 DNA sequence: TGTGCCAGCAGCAGACTAGCGGGATTATCAAATGAGCAGTTCTTC. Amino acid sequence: CASSRLAGLSNEQFF.

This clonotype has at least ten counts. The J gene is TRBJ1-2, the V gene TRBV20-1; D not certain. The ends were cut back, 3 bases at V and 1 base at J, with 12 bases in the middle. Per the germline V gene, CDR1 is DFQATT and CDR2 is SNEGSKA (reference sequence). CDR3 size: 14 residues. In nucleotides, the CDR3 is TGCAGTGCTAGCGGACTGATTCTTAACTATGGCTACACCTTC. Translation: CSASGLILNYGYTF.

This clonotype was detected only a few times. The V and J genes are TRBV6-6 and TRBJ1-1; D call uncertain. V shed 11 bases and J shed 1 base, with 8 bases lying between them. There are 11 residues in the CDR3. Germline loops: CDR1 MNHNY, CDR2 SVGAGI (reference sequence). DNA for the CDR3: TGTGCCCTGGGAGGGAACACTGAAGCTTTCTTT. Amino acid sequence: CALGGNTEAFF.

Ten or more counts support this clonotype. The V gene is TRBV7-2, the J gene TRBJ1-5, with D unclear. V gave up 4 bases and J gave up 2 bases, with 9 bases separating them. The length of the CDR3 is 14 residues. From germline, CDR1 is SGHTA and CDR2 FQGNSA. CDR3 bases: TGTGCCAGCAGCTACTATAGTGGCAATCAGCCCCAGCATTTT. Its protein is CASSYYSGNQPQHF.

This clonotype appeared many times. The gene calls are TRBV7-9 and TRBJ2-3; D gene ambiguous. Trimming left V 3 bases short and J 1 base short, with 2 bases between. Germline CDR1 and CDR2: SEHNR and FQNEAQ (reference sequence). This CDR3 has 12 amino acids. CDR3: CASSLGTDTQYF. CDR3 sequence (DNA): TGTGCCAGCAGCTTGGGCACAGATACGCAGTATTTT. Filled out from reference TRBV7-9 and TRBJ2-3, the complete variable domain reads DTGVSQNPRHKITKRGQNVTFRCDPISEHNRLYWYRQTLGQGPEFLTYFQNEAQLEKSRLLSDRFSAERPKGSFSTLEIQRTEQGDSAMYLCASSLGTDTQYFGPGTRLTVL.

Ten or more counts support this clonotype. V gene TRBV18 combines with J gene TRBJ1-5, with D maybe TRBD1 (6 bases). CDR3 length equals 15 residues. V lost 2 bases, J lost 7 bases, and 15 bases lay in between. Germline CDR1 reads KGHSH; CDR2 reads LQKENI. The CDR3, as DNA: TGTGCCAGCTCACCAATTTCAGGGGCGGGCCAGCCCCAGCATTTT. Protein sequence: CASSPISGAGQPQHF. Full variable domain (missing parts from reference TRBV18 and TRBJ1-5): NAGVMQNPRHLVRRRGQEARLRCSPMKGHSHVYWYRQLPEEGLKFMVYLQKENIIDESGMPKERFSAEFPKEGPSILRIQQVVRGDSAAYFCASSPISGAGQPQHFGDGTRLSIL.

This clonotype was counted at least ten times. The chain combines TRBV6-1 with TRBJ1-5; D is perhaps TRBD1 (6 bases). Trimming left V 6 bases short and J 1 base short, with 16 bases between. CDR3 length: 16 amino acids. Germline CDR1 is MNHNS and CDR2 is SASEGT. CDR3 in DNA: TGTGCCAGCAGGGGGGGGCAGGGGATCAGCAATCAGCCCCAGCATTTT. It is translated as CASRGGQGISNQPQHF.

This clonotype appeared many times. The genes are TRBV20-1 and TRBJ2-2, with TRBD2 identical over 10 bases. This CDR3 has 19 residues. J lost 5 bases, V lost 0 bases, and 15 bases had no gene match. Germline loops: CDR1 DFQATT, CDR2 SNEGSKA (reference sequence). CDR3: CSARDSLAGEGPDTGELFF. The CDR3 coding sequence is TGCAGTGCTAGAGATAGTCTAGCGGGAGAGGGGCCGGATACCGGGGAGCTGTTTTTT.

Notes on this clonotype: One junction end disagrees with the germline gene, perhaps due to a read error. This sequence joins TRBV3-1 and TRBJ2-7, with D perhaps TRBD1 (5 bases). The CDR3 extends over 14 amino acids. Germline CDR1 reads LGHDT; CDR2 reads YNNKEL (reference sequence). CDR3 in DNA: TGTGCCAGCGGCCAAGCAGGGTCTGAAGCCGAGCAGTACTTC. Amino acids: CASGQAGSEAEQYF.

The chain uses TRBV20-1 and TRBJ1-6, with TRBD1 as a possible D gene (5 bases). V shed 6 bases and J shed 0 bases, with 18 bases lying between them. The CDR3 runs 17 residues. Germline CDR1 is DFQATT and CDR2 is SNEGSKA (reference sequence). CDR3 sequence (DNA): TGCAGTGCGCCGCGAAGGGGTTCGGGCTCCTATAATTCACCCCTCCACTTT. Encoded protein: CSAPRRGSGSYNSPLHF.

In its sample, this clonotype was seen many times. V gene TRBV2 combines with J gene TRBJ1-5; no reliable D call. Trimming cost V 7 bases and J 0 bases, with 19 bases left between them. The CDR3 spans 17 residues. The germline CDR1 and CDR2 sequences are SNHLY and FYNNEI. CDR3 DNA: TGTGCCAGCAATCCCGTTTTTGGAGAGTATAGCAATCAGCCCCAGCATTTT. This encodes CASNPVFGEYSNQPQHF.

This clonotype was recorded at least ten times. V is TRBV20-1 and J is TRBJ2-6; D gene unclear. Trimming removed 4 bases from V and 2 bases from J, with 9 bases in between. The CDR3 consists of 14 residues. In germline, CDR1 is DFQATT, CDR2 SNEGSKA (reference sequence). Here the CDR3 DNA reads TGCAGTGCTATAGTTTTTCCTGGGGCCAACGTCCTGACTTTC. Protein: CSAIVFPGANVLTF.

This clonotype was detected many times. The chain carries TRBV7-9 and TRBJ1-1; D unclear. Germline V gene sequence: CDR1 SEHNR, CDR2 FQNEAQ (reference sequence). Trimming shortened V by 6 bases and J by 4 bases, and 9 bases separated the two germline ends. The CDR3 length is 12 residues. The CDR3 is CASSQIATEAFF. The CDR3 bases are TGTGCCAGCAGTCAAATTGCCACTGAAGCTTTCTTT.

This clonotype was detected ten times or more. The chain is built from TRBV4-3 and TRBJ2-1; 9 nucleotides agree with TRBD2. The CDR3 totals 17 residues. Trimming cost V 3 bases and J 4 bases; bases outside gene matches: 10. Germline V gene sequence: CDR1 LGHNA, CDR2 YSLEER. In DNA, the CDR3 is TGCGCCAGCAGCCACCCAAGCGCGGGGGGGCGGTACAATGAGCAGTTCTTC. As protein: CASSHPSAGGRYNEQFF.

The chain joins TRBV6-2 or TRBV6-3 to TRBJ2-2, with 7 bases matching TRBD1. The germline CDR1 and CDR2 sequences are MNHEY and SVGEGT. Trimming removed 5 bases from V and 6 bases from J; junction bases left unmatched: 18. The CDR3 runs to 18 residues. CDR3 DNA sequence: TGTGCCAGCAGTCTGCGGACGACAGGGCAAAAGAGAGCCGGGGAGCTGTTTTTT. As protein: CASSLRTTGQKRAGELFF.

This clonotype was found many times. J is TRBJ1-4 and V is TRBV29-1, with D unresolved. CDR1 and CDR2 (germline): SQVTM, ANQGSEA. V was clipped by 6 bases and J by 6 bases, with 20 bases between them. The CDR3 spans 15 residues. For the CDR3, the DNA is TGCAGCGTCAAGGTGTCTGGAGGGATTGATGAAAAACTGTTTTTT. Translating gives CSVKVSGGIDEKLFF. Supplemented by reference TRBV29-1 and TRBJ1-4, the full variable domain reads SAVISQKPSRDICQRGTSLTIQCQVDSQVTMMFWYRQQPGQSLTLIATANQGSEATYESGFVIDKFPISRPNLTFSTLTVSNMSPEDSSIYLCSVKVSGGIDEKLFFGSGTQLSVL.

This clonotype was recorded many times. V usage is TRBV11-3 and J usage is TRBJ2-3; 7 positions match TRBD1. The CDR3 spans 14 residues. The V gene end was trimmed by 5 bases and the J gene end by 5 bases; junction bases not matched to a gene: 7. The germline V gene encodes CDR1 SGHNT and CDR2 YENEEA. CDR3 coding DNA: TGTGCCAGCAGCCTGACAGGGATAGGAGATACGCAGTATTTT. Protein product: CASSLTGIGDTQYF.

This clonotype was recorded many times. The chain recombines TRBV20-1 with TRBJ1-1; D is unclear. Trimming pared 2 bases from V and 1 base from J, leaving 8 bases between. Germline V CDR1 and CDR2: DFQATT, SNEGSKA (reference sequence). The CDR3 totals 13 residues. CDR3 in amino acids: CSARIPRNTEAFF. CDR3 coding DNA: TGCAGTGCTAGAATACCCCGGAACACTGAAGCTTTCTTT.

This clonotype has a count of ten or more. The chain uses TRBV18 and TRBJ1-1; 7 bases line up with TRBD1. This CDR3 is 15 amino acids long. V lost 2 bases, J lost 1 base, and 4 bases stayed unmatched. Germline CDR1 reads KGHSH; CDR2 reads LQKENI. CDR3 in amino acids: CASSPNRGTNTEAFF. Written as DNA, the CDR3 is TGTGCCAGCTCACCAAACAGGGGAACGAACACTGAAGCTTTCTTT. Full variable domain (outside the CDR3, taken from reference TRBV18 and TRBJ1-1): NAGVMQNPRHLVRRRGQEARLRCSPMKGHSHVYWYRQLPEEGLKFMVYLQKENIIDESGMPKERFSAEFPKEGPSILRIQQVVRGDSAAYFCASSPNRGTNTEAFFGQGTRLTVV.